These 10 T cell receptor beta chains share one sample of origin, sequenced in a study of blood T cell repertoires in COVID-19. Profiled with immunoSEQ multiplex PCR; TCRdb holds only in-frame clones, not every one. The sample includes under 30,000 clones, 92% seen only once; the top ten take more than 2%. Specimen: peripheral blood. The source of these receptors is a man aged 45 to 65 with active COVID-19.

This sequence joins TRBV28 and TRBJ2-5; D remains ambiguous. With 2 bases removed from V and 0 bases from J, the gap between germline ends came to 4 bases. The length of the CDR3 is 13 residues. The germline V gene has CDR1 MDHEN and CDR2 SYDVKM. In DNA form, the CDR3 reads TGTGCCAGCAGTTTACTGTACCAAGAGACCCAGTACTTC. Amino acid sequence: CASSLLYQETQYF.

This clone was counted once. At the DNA level, this CDR3 is encoded by other sequences in the same sample as well. V gene TRBV28 combines with J gene TRBJ1-5, with a weak D call TRBD1 (5 bases). The CDR3 is 15 amino acids. Germline CDR1 is MDHEN and CDR2 is SYDVKM. Trimming took 5 bases from V and 4 from J, leaving 15 bases between them. The CDR3 bases are TGTGCCAGCAGTCCCCTCGGGGGAGGAAATCAGCCCCAGCATTTT. Residues: CASSPLGGGNQPQHF. Full variable domain (rest looked up from reference TRBV28 and TRBJ1-5): DVKVTQSSRYLVKRTGEKVFLECVQDMDHENMFWYRQDPGLGLRLIYFSYDVKMKEKGDIPEGYSVSREKKERFSLILESASTNQTSMYLCASSPLGGGNQPQHFGDGTRLSIL.

The V gene is TRBV14, the J gene TRBJ1-6; perhaps TRBD1 as D (5 bases). Germline V gene lookup returns CDR1 SGHDN and CDR2 FVKESK. V was shortened by 4 bases and J by 5 bases, with 9 bases between the two germline ends. CDR3 size: 14 residues. CDR3 loop: CASSRDFDNSPLHF. The CDR3 DNA reads TGTGCCAGCAGCCGGGACTTCGATAATTCACCCCTCCACTTT.

The chain has TRBV2 and TRBJ2-1, with D maybe TRBD1 (5 bases). CDR1 and CDR2 (germline): SNHLY, FYNNEI. V dropped 7 bases and J dropped 4 bases, with 5 bases sitting between them. The CDR3 is 11 residues long. CDR3 loop: CASKGYNEQFF. CDR3 DNA: TGTGCCAGCAAGGGGTACAATGAGCAGTTCTTC.

The rearrangement links TRBV7-2 to TRBJ1-1; the D gene is possibly TRBD1 (5 bases). Germline loops: CDR1 SGHTA, CDR2 FQGNSA. V gave up 3 bases and J gave up 3 bases, with 14 bases separating them. The CDR3 has 15 residues. CDR3 protein: CASSFRPGGYTEAFF. The CDR3 nucleotides read TGTGCCAGCAGCTTCAGACCCGGGGGATACACTGAAGCTTTCTTT.

This chain uses TRBV2 with TRBJ2-1, with TRBD1 identical over 7 bases. With 5 bases clipped from V and 3 bases from J, the junction kept 7 bases outside the gene matches. The CDR3 runs to 15 residues. Germline V gene data show CDR1 as SNHLY and CDR2 as FYNNEI. In nucleotides, the CDR3 is TGTGCCAGCAGTACTGAGGGGGCTGTCTACAATGAGCAGTTCTTC. It translates to CASSTEGAVYNEQFF.

This chain joins TRBV19 and TRBJ2-7; D is uncertain. This CDR3 has 14 residues. Germline V gene data show CDR1 as LNHDA and CDR2 as SQIVND (reference sequence). V lost 4 bases, J lost 5 bases, and 15 bases lay in between. Written as DNA, the CDR3 is TGTGCCAGTAGTACCGGGTCCCTCCCCGACGAGCAGTACTTC. Protein sequence: CASSTGSLPDEQYF.

The V call is TRBV9, the J call TRBJ2-3; 7 positions match TRBD2. Germline V gene data show CDR1 as SGDLS and CDR2 as YYNGEE. The CDR3 totals 14 residues. V shed 3 bases and J 4 bases; nucleotides not matched to a gene: 5. The CDR3 loop is CASSDETSSDTQYF. The CDR3 coding sequence is TGTGCCAGCAGCGATGAGACTAGCTCAGATACGCAGTATTTT.

The chain uses TRBV5-4 and TRBJ2-1; TRBD1 matches 11 bases. Germline CDR1 reads SGHNT; CDR2 reads YYREEE (reference sequence). V shed 4 bases, J shed 9 bases, and the junction held 6 bases outside the gene matches. The CDR3 has 14 amino acids. CDR3 protein: CASSEDRGRVEQFF. The CDR3, as DNA: TGTGCCAGCAGCGAGGACAGGGGGCGGGTTGAGCAGTTCTTC.

The chain has TRBV5-7 and TRBJ1-5; D not certain. TRBV5-7 is an ORF, with its function uncertain. V lost 2 bases and J lost 0, with 9 bases in between. The CDR3 totals 15 residues. In DNA form, the CDR3 reads TGTGCCAGCAGCTTTCACGGGGATAGCAATCAGCCCCAGCATTTT. Its protein is CASSFHGDSNQPQHF.